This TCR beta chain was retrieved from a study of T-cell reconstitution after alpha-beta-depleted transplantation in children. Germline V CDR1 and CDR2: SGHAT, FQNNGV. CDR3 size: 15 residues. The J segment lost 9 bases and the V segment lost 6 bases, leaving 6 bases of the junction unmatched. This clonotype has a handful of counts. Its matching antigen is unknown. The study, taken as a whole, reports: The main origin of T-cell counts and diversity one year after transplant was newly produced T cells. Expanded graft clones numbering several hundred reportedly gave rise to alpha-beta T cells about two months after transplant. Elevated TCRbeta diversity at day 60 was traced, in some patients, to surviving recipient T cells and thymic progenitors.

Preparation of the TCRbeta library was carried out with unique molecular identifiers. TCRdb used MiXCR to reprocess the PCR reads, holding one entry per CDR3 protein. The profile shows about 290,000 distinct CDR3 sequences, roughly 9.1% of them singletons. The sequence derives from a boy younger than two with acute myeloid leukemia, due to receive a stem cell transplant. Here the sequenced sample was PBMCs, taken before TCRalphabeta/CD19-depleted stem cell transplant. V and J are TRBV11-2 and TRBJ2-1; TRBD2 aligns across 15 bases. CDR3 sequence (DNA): TGTGCCAGCAGATGGACTAGCGGGGGGGCCGGTGAGCAGTTCTTC. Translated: CASRWTSGGAGEQFF.